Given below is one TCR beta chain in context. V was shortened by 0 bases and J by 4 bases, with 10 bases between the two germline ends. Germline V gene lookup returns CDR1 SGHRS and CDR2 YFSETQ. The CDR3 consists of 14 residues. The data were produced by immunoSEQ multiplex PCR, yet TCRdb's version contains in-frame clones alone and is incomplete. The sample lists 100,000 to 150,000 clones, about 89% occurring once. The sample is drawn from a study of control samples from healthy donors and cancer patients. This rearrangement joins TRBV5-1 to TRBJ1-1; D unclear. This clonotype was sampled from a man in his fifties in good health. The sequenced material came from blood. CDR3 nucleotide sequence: TGCGCCAGCAGCTTGGGTGTGGGGTCCACTGAAGCTTTCTTT. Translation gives CASSLGVGSTEAFF.